This section outlines one T cell receptor beta chain sequence together with its context. The CDR3 has 14 amino acids. V lost 0 bases to trimming and J lost 4 bases, with 9 bases between them. Germline-derived CDR1 and CDR2 are LGHDT and YNNKEL (reference sequence). The source of the sample is a study of blood T cells in healthy people across ages. Primed by a sample-barcoded 5' primer and a J-beta primer mix, a second PCR proceeded for roughly 7 to 11 cycles. TCRdb re-derived calls from the 5' RACE reads in MiXCR, one entry per CDR3 protein. Of hundreds of thousands of distinct CDR3 sequences listed, roughly 21% are singletons.

The sequencing sample was made of blood. The rearrangement joins TRBV3-1 to TRBJ1-1, with D perhaps matching TRBD1 (5 bases). The receptor comes from a man between 65 and 85 years old in good health. As DNA, the CDR3 is TGTGCCAGCAGCCAAGATGAGGGGACCACTGAAGCTTTCTTT. Its translation is CASSQDEGTTEAFF.